This TCR beta chain was sequenced for a study of T-cell memory formation after mild COVID-19. This clonotype was seen a few times. V gave up 4 bases and J gave up 7 bases; unmatched junction bases: 9. This CDR3 has 15 residues. CDR1 SGHTA and CDR2 FQGNSA come from the germline V gene. Via MiXCR, TCRdb re-called the 5' RACE reads, giving one row per CDR3 protein. The sample includes 250,000 to 300,000 distinct CDR3 sequences, 7% to 10% of them seen just once. The sample consisted of PBMCs or a T cell subset sorted from them (not recorded which). The chain links TRBV7-2 to TRBJ2-1; 8 nucleotides agree with TRBD2. This TCR came from a man between 18 and 35 years old who had mild COVID-19 (a few samples of this study predate the infection). Cell type and time point are not known. The CDR3 here is CASSYGERGLNEQFF. The CDR3 nucleotides are TGTGCCAGCAGCTACGGGGAGCGGGGGTTGAATGAGCAGTTCTTC.